A single sample gave rise to the 30 T cell receptor beta chains below, sequenced in a study of blood T cell repertoires in COVID-19. Clones were sequenced by immunoSEQ multiplex PCR, and TCRdb holds only the in-frame ones, with some missing. Among about 120,000 clones listed, about 89% were seen once. Sequenced input: peripheral blood. All receptors derive from a human donor with acute or convalescent COVID-19. The donor label of this sample is uncertain.

The CDR3 DNA follows: TGTGCCAGCAGGGGACAGGGTAACTATGGCTACACCTTC. Translating it yields CASRGQGNYGYTF. The chain joins TRBV28 to TRBJ1-2; 9 positions agree with TRBD1. Unmatched junction bases numbered 0, after V lost 6 bases and J lost 1 base. Per germline, CDR1 MDHEN and CDR2 SYDVKM. The CDR3 has 13 amino acids.

The chain links TRBV9 to TRBJ1-2; 7 nucleotides align to TRBD1. Germline values: CDR1 SGDLS, CDR2 YYNGEE. The CDR3 length is 15 residues. Unmatched junction bases numbered 4, after V lost 0 bases and J lost 2 bases. CDR3 protein: CASSVGTGGNYGYTF. The CDR3 DNA is TGTGCCAGCAGCGTAGGGACAGGTGGGAACTATGGCTACACCTTC.

This clone is judged medium-sized. The CDR3 DNA sequence: TGTGCCAGCGGGGGATGGGGGGAAAAGGACAATGAGCAGTTCTTC. Amino acids: CASGGWGEKDNEQFF. The chain recombines TRBV6-5 with TRBJ2-1, with D perhaps matching TRBD2 (6 bases). From germline, CDR1 is MNHEY and CDR2 SVGAGI. V was pared by 8 bases and J by 5 bases, with 19 bases between. This CDR3 is 15 amino acids long.

The chain joins TRBV19 to TRBJ2-2; 7 bases map to TRBD1. V dropped 5 bases and J dropped 7; count of bases not matched to a gene: 7. CDR3 length: 14 amino acids. Germline V gene lookup returns CDR1 LNHDA and CDR2 SQIVND (reference sequence). CDR3 in DNA: TGTGCCAGTAGTGCGACAGGGTGGGTCGGGGAGCTGTTTTTT. Translated: CASSATGWVGELFF. The whole variable domain, remainder taken from reference TRBV19 and TRBJ2-2, is DGGITQSPKYLFRKEGQNVTLSCEQNLNHDAMYWYRQDPGQGLRLIYYSQIVNDFQKGDIAEGYSVSREKKESFPLTVTSAQKNPTAFYLCASSATGWVGELFFGEGSRLTVL.

This chain connects TRBV19 to TRBJ2-1; 8 nucleotides align to TRBD2. The CDR3 sequence is 15 residues long. The V gene end was trimmed by 5 bases and the J gene end by 4 bases; junction bases not matched to a gene: 7. Germline V gene lookup returns CDR1 LNHDA and CDR2 SQIVND (reference sequence). The CDR3 bases are TGTGCCAGTAGTCCCTTCGCGGGGGGTTACAATGAGCAGTTCTTC. Its protein is CASSPFAGGYNEQFF.

The chain links TRBV6-1 to TRBJ2-3; TRBD1 matches at 7 bases. The CDR3 runs to 14 residues. J gave up 4 bases and V 6 bases, and 7 bases lay outside the gene matches. CDR1 is MNHNS, CDR2 SASEGT, per germline. The DNA for the CDR3 is TGTGCCAGCAGGATACAGGGGTACGCAGATACGCAGTATTTT. It is translated as CASRIQGYADTQYF.

The J gene is TRBJ2-1, the V gene TRBV7-3, with a tentative D call TRBD2 (6 bases). The CDR3 contains 15 residues. The germline V gene has CDR1 SGHTA and CDR2 FQGTGA. V was trimmed by 5 bases and J by 5 bases, leaving 16 bases between them. In DNA form, the CDR3 reads TGTGCCAGCAGCCAAGACGGCGGGATTCACAATGAGCAGTTCTTC. Its translation is CASSQDGGIHNEQFF.

In its sample, this clone was seen a few times. The chain recombines TRBV9 with TRBJ2-3, with D possibly being TRBD1 (5 bases). This CDR3 has 15 residues. Deletions cut 2 bases from V and 0 bases from J, with 10 bases between. Germline-derived CDR1 and CDR2 are SGDLS and YYNGEE. The CDR3 loop is CASSVGQPSTDTQYF. CDR3 nucleotides: TGTGCCAGCAGCGTGGGGCAGCCCAGCACAGATACGCAGTATTTT.

This clone was detected only once. The V and J genes are TRBV6-6 and TRBJ1-1; the match to TRBD1 covers 10 bases. The trim removed 5 bases at V and 5 bases at J, leaving 14 bases unmatched. The V gene's germline CDR1 is MNHNY and CDR2 SVGAGI (reference sequence). The CDR3 loop spans 17 amino acids. CDR3 sequence (DNA): TGTGCCAGCAGTCCCCGGGACAGGGGTCTTTCTAGGACTGAAGCTTTCTTT. The encoded protein is CASSPRDRGLSRTEAFF.

This chain uses TRBV2 with TRBJ2-1; 16 nucleotides align to TRBD2. This CDR3 is built from 17 residues. With V trimmed by 10 bases and J by 5 bases, 11 bases remained unmatched. Germline values: CDR1 SNHLY, CDR2 FYNNEI. Here the CDR3 DNA reads TGTGCCAACACCGGGACTAGCGGGGGGGTCCGGCACAATGAGCAGTTCTTC. This sequence encodes CANTGTSGGVRHNEQFF.

The chain recombines TRBV6-5 with TRBJ1-1; D is ambiguous. Germline V CDR1 and CDR2: MNHEY, SVGAGI. Trimming left V 5 bases short and J 4 bases short, with 17 bases between. The CDR3 has 15 residues. CDR3 loop: CASSPPRVGSTEAFF. For the CDR3, the DNA is TGTGCCAGCAGTCCCCCACGGGTTGGGAGCACTGAAGCTTTCTTT.

J is TRBJ2-7 and V is TRBV21-1; TRBD2, the table's D call, lacks a check against the DNA. TRBV21-1 is marked as a pseudogene. The CDR3 contains 16 residues. The CDR3 loop is CASSVPGAGGSYEQYF. The DNA of the CDR3 is TGTGCCAGCAGCGTTCCGGGAGCGGGAGGATCCTACGAGCAGTACTTC.

This clone has only one observation. The genes are TRBV5-4 and TRBJ1-1; perhaps TRBD1 as D (6 bases). From germline, CDR1 is SGHNT and CDR2 YYREEE (reference sequence). The CDR3 spans 14 residues. The ends were cut back, 2 bases at V and 4 bases at J, with 12 bases in the middle. The CDR3 loop reads CASSFGGPFTEAFF. The CDR3 DNA sequence: TGTGCCAGCAGCTTTGGGGGCCCTTTCACTGAAGCTTTCTTT.

The V gene is TRBV11-2, the J gene TRBJ1-1; 7 nucleotides align to TRBD1. Germline V gives CDR1 SGHAT, CDR2 FQNNGV. Trimming removed 5 bases from V and 5 bases from J; junction bases left unmatched: 2. There are 12 residues in the CDR3. The CDR3 reads CASSRQGTEAFF. The CDR3, as DNA: TGTGCCAGCAGCCGACAGGGAACTGAAGCTTTCTTT. Full variable domain (rest looked up from reference TRBV11-2 and TRBJ1-1): EAGVAQSPRYKIIEKRQSVAFWCNPISGHATLYWYQQILGQGPKLLIQFQNNGVVDDSQLPKDRFSAERLKGVDSTLKIQPAKLEDSAVYLCASSRQGTEAFFGQGTRLTVV.

This chain uses TRBV7-9 with TRBJ1-2; D gene ambiguous. Trimming shortened V by 1 base and J by 1 base, and 13 bases separated the two germline ends. This CDR3 is 16 amino acids long. Germline V gene lookup returns CDR1 SEHNR and CDR2 FQNEAQ (reference sequence). The chain's CDR3 is CASSLVLGGRNYGYTF. The CDR3 nucleotides read TGTGCCAGCAGCTTAGTTTTAGGAGGTCGTAACTATGGCTACACCTTC. The full variable domain, completed using reference TRBV7-9 and TRBJ1-2, is DTGVSQNPRHKITKRGQNVTFRCDPISEHNRLYWYRQTLGQGPEFLTYFQNEAQLEKSRLLSDRFSAERPKGSFSTLEIQRTEQGDSAMYLCASSLVLGGRNYGYTFGSGTRLTVV.

J is TRBJ1-4 and V is TRBV25-1; 7 bases map to TRBD1. The V and J ends lost 3 bases and 8 bases, in that order; junction bases with no gene match: 6. This CDR3 contains 14 residues. Germline V gene lookup returns CDR1 MGHDK and CDR2 SYGVNS. CDR3 DNA: TGTGCCAGCAGTGACCGGGACAGTAGGGAAAAACTGTTTTTT. It yields the protein CASSDRDSREKLFF.

The chain couples TRBV11-2 to TRBJ2-3; 12 nucleotides align to TRBD1. Germline V gene lookup returns CDR1 SGHAT and CDR2 FQNNGV. This CDR3 has 19 residues. Unmatched junction bases numbered 16, after V lost 5 bases and J lost 4 bases. The CDR3 nucleotides read TGTGCCAGCAGCCCAGGGACAGGGGGCCATTCATTTTCCGCAGATACGCAGTATTTT. Protein: CASSPGTGGHSFSADTQYF.

The chain has TRBV6-2 or TRBV6-3 and TRBJ1-1, with TRBD1 as a possible D gene (6 bases). The V and J ends lost 0 bases and 3 bases respectively, with 11 bases between them. Germline V gives CDR1 MNHEY, CDR2 SVGEGT. This CDR3 spans 15 amino acids. CDR3 region: CASSYSAGAHTEAFF. CDR3 DNA: TGTGCCAGCAGTTACTCCGCGGGGGCCCACACTGAAGCTTTCTTT.

This chain joins TRBV2 and TRBJ2-5; 8 nucleotides match TRBD1. The J segment lost 4 bases and the V segment lost 7 bases, leaving 5 bases of the junction unmatched. The CDR3 totals 13 residues. Germline lookup yields CDR1 SNHLY and CDR2 FYNNEI. CDR3 amino acids: CASITDRAETQYF. In DNA form, the CDR3 reads TGTGCCAGCATTACGGACAGGGCAGAGACCCAGTACTTC. Variable domain in full (rest from reference TRBV2 and TRBJ2-5): EPEVTQTPSHQVTQMGQEVILRCVPISNHLYFYWYRQILGQKVEFLVSFYNNEISEKSEIFDDQFSVERPDGSNFTLKIRSTKLEDSAMYFCASITDRAETQYFGPGTRLLVL.

The rearrangement joins TRBV3-1 (or the pseudogene TRBV3-2) to TRBJ1-2, with D unclear. The length of the CDR3 is 14 residues. The V gene lost 0 bases and the J gene lost 1 base, with 6 bases spanning the gap. Germline values: CDR1 LGHDT, CDR2 YNNKEL (reference sequence). This chain's CDR3 is CASSQEGGNYGYTF. CDR3 bases: TGTGCCAGCAGCCAAGAAGGAGGTAACTATGGCTACACCTTC.

The rearrangement links TRBV2 to TRBJ1-2; D not resolved. The CDR3 spans 12 residues. Germline CDR1 reads SNHLY; CDR2 reads FYNNEI. Trimming stripped 6 bases from V and 5 bases from J, with 10 bases between. The CDR3 nucleotides are TGTGCCAGCAGCCCCGAGGGATATGGCTACACCTTC. It specifies CASSPEGYGYTF. The complete variable domain, with remaining parts taken from reference TRBV2 and TRBJ1-2, reads EPEVTQTPSHQVTQMGQEVILRCVPISNHLYFYWYRQILGQKVEFLVSFYNNEISEKSEIFDDQFSVERPDGSNFTLKIRSTKLEDSAMYFCASSPEGYGYTFGSGTRLTVV.

V is TRBV10-3 and J is TRBJ1-1; 8 bases line up with TRBD1. V shed 6 bases, J shed 4 bases, and the junction held 4 bases outside the gene matches. Germline CDR1 is ENHRY and CDR2 is SYGVKD. The CDR3 length is 13 residues. CDR3 DNA: TGTGCCATCAGCGAAACAGGGGGCACTGAAGCTTTCTTT. It translates to CAISETGGTEAFF.

The rearrangement links TRBV7-9 to TRBJ1-1; D unresolved. Germline V CDR1 and CDR2: SEHNR, FQNEAQ (reference sequence). The CDR3 contains 15 residues. Trimming removed 5 bases at V and 0 bases at J, with 13 bases between. The DNA for the CDR3 is TGTGCCAGCAGCACTAGAGCCGGCATGAACACTGAAGCTTTCTTT. Encoded protein: CASSTRAGMNTEAFF.

The chain recombines TRBV18 with TRBJ2-3, with D tentatively TRBD1 (6 bases). Trimming shortened V by 3 bases and J by 4 bases, and 17 bases separated the two germline ends. Per germline, CDR1 KGHSH and CDR2 LQKENI. CDR3 length: 16 residues. The chain's CDR3 is CASSPGFLRGPDTQYF. Here the CDR3 DNA reads TGTGCCAGCTCACCGGGGTTCCTCAGGGGCCCAGATACGCAGTATTTT.

This clone has just one count. V usage is TRBV10-3 and J usage is TRBJ2-6; no definite D call. The V end lost 4 bases, the J end lost 3 bases, and 13 bases lay between the germline ends. The CDR3 is 16 residues long. In germline, CDR1 is ENHRY, CDR2 SYGVKD. The CDR3 DNA reads as TGTGCCATCAGTGGACCTCAGGATGGTGGGGCCAACGTCCTGACTTTC. Translated, it gives CAISGPQDGGANVLTF.

CDR3 DNA: TGTGCCAGCAGCCAGTCCGAATCCGGTAAAGTCGGTGGCTACACCTTC. It yields the protein CASSQSESGKVGGYTF. The chain couples TRBV14 to TRBJ1-2; D unresolved. CDR1 is SGHDN and CDR2 is FVKESK in the germline V gene. Trimming cost V 3 bases and J 7 bases, with 21 bases left between them. The CDR3 is 16 amino acids.

The V gene is TRBV6-6, the J gene TRBJ1-2; D is undetermined. The CDR3 length is 12 residues. The germline V gene encodes CDR1 MNHNY and CDR2 SVGAGI (reference sequence). The V gene lost 2 bases and the J gene lost 8 bases, with 9 bases spanning the gap. The CDR3 DNA reads as TGTGCCAGCAGTTACGAGGCCTCGGGCTACACCTTC. Its protein is CASSYEASGYTF.

This chain joins TRBV15 and TRBJ1-5; D uncertain. The V and J ends lost 0 bases and 7 bases respectively, with 13 bases between them. The CDR3 covers 15 residues. Germline CDR1 and CDR2: LNHNV and YYDKDF (reference sequence). As DNA, the CDR3 is TGTGCCACCAGCAGAGACGCGGTAGGAGGCCAGCCCCAGCATTTT. Protein product: CATSRDAVGGQPQHF.

V gene TRBV7-3 combines with J gene TRBJ2-2, with TRBD2 as a possible D gene (6 bases). Per the germline V gene, CDR1 is SGHTA and CDR2 is FQGTGA. CDR3 length: 15 amino acids. Trimming stripped 5 bases from V and 5 bases from J, with 15 bases between. For the CDR3, the DNA is TGTGCCAGCAGCCTGGGACTTGCGGGAACCGGGGAGCTGTTTTTT. Residues: CASSLGLAGTGELFF.

The chain combines TRBV6-5 with TRBJ2-3; TRBD2 aligns across 8 bases. The CDR3 runs 13 residues. With V trimmed by 6 bases and J by 1 base, 0 bases remained unmatched. CDR1 is MNHEY, CDR2 SVGAGI, per germline. CDR3 region: CASSGRGTDTQYF. The CDR3 bases are TGTGCCAGCAGCGGGAGGGGCACAGATACGCAGTATTTT.